This T cell receptor beta chain was documented in a study of blood T cell repertoires in COVID-19. Study overall: The study drew acute and convalescent COVID-19 samples from the United States, Italy and Spain. The analysed material was cDNA or gDNA that came from T cells, B-cell-depleted T cells, or PBMCs.

V lost 2 bases to trimming and J lost 6 bases, with 6 bases between them. Germline values: CDR1 MNHEY, CDR2 SVGAGI. The CDR3 loop spans 12 amino acids. In Seattle, patients joined the study during active infection and were tracked longitudinally. Per the authors' pipeline: Counts of nucleated cells, estimated from reference gene primer amplification, were obtained. Assay: immunoSEQ multiplex PCR; the TCRdb copy retains only in-frame clones and omits some. The V and J calls and clone size come from that table; D and trimming were worked out from the DNA. This table has fewer than 450,000 clones, 87% appearing once.

The source is a woman aged 50 to 60 with COVID-19, enrolled during active disease. This rearrangement joins TRBV6-5 to TRBJ2-3; possibly TRBD2 for D (5 bases). The sample consisted of peripheral blood. The CDR3 nucleotides read TGTGCCAGCAGTTACCGAGGGGATACGCAGTATTTT. This sequence encodes CASSYRGDTQYF.